These T cell receptor beta chains were read from a single sample in a study of cytomegalovirus exposure and HLA in healthy donors. Assay: immunoSEQ multiplex PCR; the TCRdb copy retains only in-frame clones and omits some. The sample lists around 130,000 clones; 60% to 85% were seen once. Material for sequencing was PBMCs. These receptors were taken from a woman under 30 in good health and CMV-seronegative. The CDR3 runs from the conserved cysteine through the conserved F or W. D genes are given only for firm matches. The size field is filled for only some rows; it gives once, few, many or a size class.

>TRBJ1-4|TRBV6-1|.|few
CASSEAQGSGEKLFF
TGTGCCAGCAGTGAAGCACAGGGAAGCGGTGAAAAACTGTTTTTT
>TRBJ1-1|TRBV7-9|TRBD1|.
CASSSGGQGPPEAFF
TGTGCCAGCAGCTCGGGGGGACAGGGCCCCCCTGAAGCTTTCTTT
>TRBJ2-7|TRBV7-6|TRBD2|.
CASSRVAGGSYEQYF
TGTGCCAGCAGCCGTGTAGCGGGAGGTTCCTACGAGCAGTACTTC
>TRBJ1-3|TRBV5-8|.|.
CASSWEVGIAGNTIYF
TGTGCCAGCAGCTGGGAGGTAGGGATCGCTGGAAACACCATATATTTT
>TRBJ1-2|TRBV4-1|.|.
CASSPSRGARGYTF
TGCGCCAGCAGCCCCTCGCGGGGGGCGAGGGGCTACACCTTC
>TRBJ1-2|TRBV12-5|TRBD1|.
CASGRGDRDDYGYTF
TGTGCTAGTGGCCGGGGTGACAGGGACGACTATGGCTACACCTTC
>TRBJ2-3|TRBV29-1|.|.
CSVGGTTDTQYF
TGCAGCGTTGGGGGGACTACAGATACGCAGTATTTT
>TRBJ2-2|TRBV2|.|.
CASRLQAGDTGELFF
TGTGCCAGCAGGCTTCAAGCCGGGGACACCGGGGAGCTGTTTTTT
>TRBJ1-5|TRBV4-1|.|.
CASSPFGQGDNQPQHF
TGCGCCAGCAGCCCCTTCGGGCAGGGTGACAATCAGCCCCAGCATTTT
>TRBJ1-5|TRBV5-1|.|.
CASSLDWGDQPQHF
TGCGCCAGCAGCTTGGATTGGGGGGACCAGCCCCAGCATTTT
>TRBJ2-5|TRBV14|.|.
CASSPVAGETQYF
TGTGCCAGCAGCCCCGTGGCGGGTGAGACCCAGTACTTC
>TRBJ2-1|TRBV5-4|.|once
CASSLGSLAEYNEQFF
TGTGCCAGCAGCTTGGGTAGTTTAGCGGAGTACAATGAGCAGTTCTTC
>TRBJ1-2|TRBV29-1|TRBD1|.
CSVEVEDRREGYTF
TGCAGCGTTGAAGTGGAGGACAGGAGGGAAGGCTACACCTTC
>TRBJ2-5|TRBV5-1|TRBD2|few
CASSLEGGRAETQYF
TGCGCCAGCAGCTTGGAAGGCGGGAGGGCTGAGACCCAGTACTTC
>TRBJ1-5|TRBV6-5|.|.
CASRLAGGRDQPQHF
TGTGCCAGCCGTCTTGCCGGTGGCAGGGATCAGCCCCAGCATTTT
>TRBJ1-2|TRBV30|.|.
CAWTGGGYGYTF
TGTGCCTGGACGGGGGGAGGGTATGGCTACACCTTC
>TRBJ1-4|TRBV6-5|TRBD1|.
CASRRQGYEKLFF
TGTGCCAGCAGACGACAGGGCTACGAAAAACTGTTTTTT
>TRBJ2-5|TRBV4-1|TRBD2|.
CASSQGSGRVQETQYF
TGCGCCAGCAGCCAAGGGAGCGGGAGGGTCCAAGAGACCCAGTACTTC
>TRBJ2-1|TRBV7-9|TRBD2|.
CASSPLAAWDEQFF
TGTGCCAGCAGCCCCCTAGCGGCATGGGATGAGCAGTTCTTC
>TRBJ1-2|TRBV7-9|.|.
CASSSSALSPGGLAHGYTF
TGTGCCAGCAGCTCCTCAGCCCTGTCTCCCGGAGGACTCGCTCATGGCTACACCTTC
>TRBJ2-7|TRBV5-1|.|once
CASSLGSVSYEQYF
TGCGCCAGCAGCTTGGGTAGCGTCTCCTACGAGCAGTACTTC